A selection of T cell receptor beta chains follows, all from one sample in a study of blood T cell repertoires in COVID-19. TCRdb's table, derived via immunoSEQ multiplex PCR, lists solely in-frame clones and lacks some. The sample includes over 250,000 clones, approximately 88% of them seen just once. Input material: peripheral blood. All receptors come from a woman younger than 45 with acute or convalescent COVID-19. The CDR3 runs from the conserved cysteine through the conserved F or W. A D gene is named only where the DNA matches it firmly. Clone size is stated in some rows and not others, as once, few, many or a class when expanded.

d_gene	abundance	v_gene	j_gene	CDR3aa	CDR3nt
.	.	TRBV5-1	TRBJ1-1	CASSFQGQGTEAFF	TGCGCCAGCAGCTTCCAGGGTCAGGGGACTGAAGCTTTCTTT
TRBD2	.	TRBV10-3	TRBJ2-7	CAISGVIPGLAGARGNEQYF	TGTGCCATCAGTGGGGTCATACCGGGACTAGCGGGAGCTCGAGGGAACGAGCAGTACTTC
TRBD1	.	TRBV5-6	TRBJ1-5	CASSLVGQGQPQHF	TGTGCCAGCAGCTTGGTTGGACAGGGACAGCCCCAGCATTTT
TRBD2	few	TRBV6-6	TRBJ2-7	CASSYSGLPYEQYF	TGTGCCAGCAGTTACTCGGGACTACCCTACGAGCAGTACTTC
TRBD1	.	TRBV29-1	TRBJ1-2	CSVEETGIYGYTF	TGCAGCGTTGAGGAGACAGGGATCTATGGCTACACCTTC
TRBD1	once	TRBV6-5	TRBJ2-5	CASTLPGQLQETQYF	TGTGCCAGCACCCTTCCGGGACAGCTACAAGAGACCCAGTACTTC
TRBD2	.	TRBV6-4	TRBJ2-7	CASTSGSAYEQYF	TGTGCCAGTACTAGCGGGAGCGCCTACGAGCAGTACTTC
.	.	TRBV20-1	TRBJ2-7	CSARDSYEQYF	TGCAGTGCTAGAGACAGCTACGAGCAGTACTTC
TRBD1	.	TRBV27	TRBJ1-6	CASSLVGTGNSYNSPLHF	TGTGCCAGCAGTCTAGTCGGGACAGGGAACTCCTATAATTCACCCCTCCACTTT
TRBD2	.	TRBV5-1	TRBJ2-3	CASSSGISGRVKDTQYF	TGCGCCAGCAGCTCCGGAATTAGCGGGAGAGTTAAAGATACGCAGTATTTT
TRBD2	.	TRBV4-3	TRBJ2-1	CASSVDGTSGYNEQFF	TGCGCCAGCAGCGTAGACGGGACTAGCGGTTACAATGAGCAGTTCTTC
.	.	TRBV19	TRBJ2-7	CASSPDLRGNSLYF	TGTGCCAGTAGTCCGGATCTCAGGGGTAACAGCTTGTACTTC
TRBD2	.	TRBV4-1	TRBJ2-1	CASSQHGLAGPSSYNEQFF	TGCGCCAGCAGCCAACACGGGCTAGCGGGGCCAAGCTCCTACAATGAGCAGTTCTTC
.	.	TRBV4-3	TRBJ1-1	CASSQFAGLALDTEAFF	TGCGCCAGCAGCCAATTCGCGGGCCTCGCCTTGGACACTGAAGCTTTCTTT
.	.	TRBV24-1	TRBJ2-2	CATSGQPRPGELFF	TGTGCCACCAGTGGACAACCCCGCCCCGGGGAGCTGTTTTTT
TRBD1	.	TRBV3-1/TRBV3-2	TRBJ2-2	CASSQPRTGLRPGELFF	TGTGCCAGCAGCCAACCCAGGACAGGGTTACGCCCAGGGGAGCTGTTTTTT
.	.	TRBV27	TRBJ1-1	CASSLNGGQTTEAFF	TGTGCCAGCAGTTTGAATGGGGGCCAAACGACTGAAGCTTTCTTT
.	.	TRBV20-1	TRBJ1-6	CSARDPPALHF	TGCAGTGCTCGTGACCCACCAGCCCTCCACTTT
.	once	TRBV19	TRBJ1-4	CASSRSGAEKLFF	TGTGCCAGTAGTCGATCGGGAGCTGAAAAACTGTTTTTT
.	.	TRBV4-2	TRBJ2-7	CASSQGGGYEQYF	TGTGCCAGCAGCCAAGGGGGAGGCTACGAGCAGTACTTC
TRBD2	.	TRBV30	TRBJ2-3	CAWSRGRVFTDTQYF	TGTGCCTGGAGTCGAGGGAGGGTTTTCACAGATACGCAGTATTTT
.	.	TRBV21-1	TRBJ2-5	CASSKALGTSGEETQYF	TGTGCCAGCAGCAAAGCCCTAGGGACTAGCGGGGAAGAGACCCAGTACTTC